This T cell receptor beta chain was observed in a study of Graves' ophthalmopathy and Graves' hyperthyroidism (dated 2018 in TCRdb). Context from the whole study: Peripheral blood was collected at initial diagnosis, before any treatment. After sampling, hyperthyroidism patients received methimazole starting at 30 mg daily, and ophthalmopathy patients received high-dose intravenous methylprednisolone. In total, approximately 130 blood samples were TCR-sequenced: fewer than 50 ophthalmopathy, approximately 80 hyperthyroidism and 17 hyperthyroidism-to-ophthalmopathy patients. To tell Graves' ophthalmopathy apart from Graves' hyperthyroidism, and to predict which patients would progress to ophthalmopathy, the study relied on TCR beta repertoire signatures. In several hyperthyroidism patients, the T-cell repertoires found in thyroid tissue were compared with those found in blood. The independent validation cohort included roughly 19 hyperthyroidism patients plus 17 patients who later progressed from hyperthyroidism to ophthalmopathy. A discovery set of 95 to 100 patients (around 45 ophthalmopathy, about 59 stable hyperthyroidism) was enrolled to explore V-J signatures distinguishing ophthalmopathy from hyperthyroidism. The roughly 90 discovery patients were divided at random into training and test sets in a 7:3 ratio. The paper's findings and limits, for the study overall: Most expanded thyroid clonotypes with a frequency above 0.001 also appeared in blood, which suggests that blood repertoires may reflect the immune response in the thyroid. In validation, the model predicted ophthalmopathy progression with less than 71% sensitivity and 72.22% specificity; roughly eleven predicted patients were CT-confirmed with GO in a median of about 6.1 months. In cross-validation, the 13-signature model distinguished ophthalmopathy from stable hyperthyroidism with nearly 90% sensitivity and 81% to 82% specificity, while in the test set the corresponding values were about 79% and 69%. Sample size was not predetermined statistically, and investigators were not blinded to group allocation.

Turning to this clonotype: Its specific antigen is unknown. Base qualities are missing; no much larger clone stands one base away.

Hyperthyroidism was defined as stable when no progression to ophthalmopathy occurred within 18 months of follow-up. Hyperthyroidism patients were newly diagnosed, were aged 18 to 65 years, and had a disease duration under 2 months. Anyone with other autoimmune diseases, uncontrolled infections, pregnancy or lactation was excluded from the study. Clinical symptoms, serum thyroxine, TRAb, thyroid ultrasound and orbital computed tomography formed the basis of the diagnosis. Ficoll-Paque density gradient centrifugation was used to isolate PBMCs from about 9 ml of fresh peripheral blood. Trizol reagent was used to extract the total RNA, and its quality was then checked on an Agilent 2100 Bioanalyzer. For repertoire sequencing, the TCR beta CDR3 regions were amplified from RNA transcripts. The first round of RT-PCR was done with HTBI primers and the Qiagen OneStep RT-PCR kit, and was followed by a second round of multiplex PCR, then size selection and purification. Sequencing of the libraries was carried out on an Illumina HiSeq2000 in paired-end mode with 100 bp reads. The original methods were these. SOAPnuke was used to process the reads, removing any read that contained adapters or uncalled bases, had a mean Phred below 15, or lacked an exact match to the constant primer or identifier. COPE v1.2.5 was used to merge high-quality paired reads. Each unique nucleotide sequence was treated as a clonotype, and MiTCR v1.1 was used to align the clonotypes to the IMGT TRB V, D and J references. The analysis was limited to V-J combinations with a frequency above 0.0001, which together covered 99.2% of repertoires. For each V-J combination, a TCR clonal expansion and chaos score was defined as the ratio of F50 clonal expansion to chaos observed in the TCRdist matrix. Welch's t-statistics and random forest were used to reduce features to about a dozen V-J combinations, which were fed into a naive Bayes classifier. The similarity between thyroid and blood repertoires was quantified using the Morisita-Horn index. The public reads were reanalyzed by TCRdb: fastp trimming at Q25, MiXCR alignment, in-frame beta chains only. Entries are consolidated by CDR3 protein sequence, retaining the most common genes and DNA. In this record, the V and J calls reflect TCRdb's handling and not the investigators' own analysis. Present in this sample are fewer than 650,000 distinct CDR3 sequences, 22% of which were seen just once. Approximately 6.9% of the sample lies in the top ten.

This receptor was obtained from a young woman with stable Graves' hyperthyroidism. Some clones in this sample may be carry-over from other donors' samples. Donor details come from another sample of the same person, matched by shared clones. Specimen: peripheral blood.

The nucleotides are TGTGCCAGCAGTTCCTACAGGGGGATGGCCAAAAACATTCAGTACTTC. It translates as CASSSYRGMAKNIQYF. Here the chain combines TRBV7-9 and TRBJ2-4; TRBD1 matches 8 bases in the middle. The CDR3 goes from the cysteine to the phenylalanine over 16 residues. CDR3 DNA only is kept here, 48 bases in frame from base 1. Compared with germline, V lacks 6 bases and J lacks 1 base; bases without a gene match: 8. From a lookup of the germline V gene (reference sequence), CDR1 and CDR2 are SEHNR and FQNEAQ.